Listed below are T cell receptor beta chains from one sample, sequenced in a study of blood T cells in healthy people across ages. TCRdb redid the calling of the 5' RACE reads with MiXCR, one entry per CDR3 protein. Of about 1.5 million distinct CDR3 sequences listed, approximately 40% are singletons. Sequenced sample: blood. These receptors were taken from a woman under 30 in good health. Both conserved end residues are part of each CDR3. A D gene is named only where the DNA matches it firmly. Clone size is given for some rows only: seen once, a few or many times, or a class if the clone is expanded.

d_gene: NA; abundance: many; v_gene: TRBV20-1; j_gene: TRBJ2-7; CDR3aa: CSAKGGVHEQYF; CDR3nt: TGCAGTGCCAAGGGGGGAGTACACGAGCAGTACTTC
d_gene: NA; abundance: NA; v_gene: TRBV12-3/TRBV12-4; j_gene: TRBJ2-5; CDR3aa: CASTRQLPRNELYF; CDR3nt: TGTGCCAGCACCCGGCAACTACCTAGGAATGAGCTGTACTTC
d_gene: NA; abundance: few; v_gene: TRBV7-2; j_gene: TRBJ2-7; CDR3aa: CASSLNLAWGSYEQYF; CDR3nt: TGTGCCAGCAGCTTAAACCTCGCTTGGGGGTCCTACGAGCAGTACTTC
d_gene: NA; abundance: NA; v_gene: TRBV28; j_gene: TRBJ2-7; CDR3aa: CASSFWTASSYEQYF; CDR3nt: TGTGCCAGCAGTTTCTGGACGGCGAGCTCCTACGAGCAGTACTTC
d_gene: NA; abundance: NA; v_gene: TRBV20-1; j_gene: TRBJ2-1; CDR3aa: CSARSREGVAYNEQFF; CDR3nt: TGCAGTGCTAGATCCAGGGAAGGAGTCGCCTACAATGAGCAGTTCTTC
d_gene: NA; abundance: NA; v_gene: TRBV5-1; j_gene: TRBJ2-3; CDR3aa: CASSLASLHGTRGTDTQYF; CDR3nt: TGCGCCAGCAGCTTGGCCAGTCTCCATGGGACTCGGGGCACAGATACGCAGTATTTT
d_gene: TRBD1; abundance: NA; v_gene: TRBV30; j_gene: TRBJ1-5; CDR3aa: CAWSAGQGDQPQHF; CDR3nt: TGTGCCTGGAGCGCCGGACAGGGGGATCAGCCCCAGCATTTT
d_gene: NA; abundance: NA; v_gene: TRBV4-1; j_gene: TRBJ1-2; CDR3aa: CASSQEPQPNYGYTF; CDR3nt: TGCGCCAGCAGCCAGGAGCCTCAACCGAACTATGGCTACACCTTC
d_gene: NA; abundance: NA; v_gene: TRBV15; j_gene: TRBJ1-3; CDR3aa: CATSRGGGSSGNTIYF; CDR3nt: TGTGCCACCAGCAGAGGCGGCGGTTCCTCTGGAAACACCATATATTTT
d_gene: NA; abundance: NA; v_gene: TRBV7-2; j_gene: TRBJ1-1; CDR3aa: CASNRGVYTEAFF; CDR3nt: TGTGCCAGCAATCGAGGGGTGTACACTGAAGCTTTCTTT
d_gene: NA; abundance: NA; v_gene: TRBV6-2/TRBV6-3; j_gene: TRBJ1-1; CDR3aa: CASSYGLQGTEAFF; CDR3nt: TGTGCCAGCAGTTACGGACTACAGGGCACTGAAGCTTTCTTT
d_gene: TRBD2; abundance: NA; v_gene: TRBV11-2; j_gene: TRBJ2-2; CDR3aa: CASSVGLAFTGELFF; CDR3nt: TGTGCCAGCAGCGTGGGACTAGCGTTCACCGGGGAGCTGTTTTTT
d_gene: TRBD2; abundance: NA; v_gene: TRBV20-1; j_gene: TRBJ2-3; CDR3aa: CSAGRGGADTQYF; CDR3nt: TGCAGTGCTGGTCGGGGGGGCGCAGATACGCAGTATTTT
d_gene: NA; abundance: NA; v_gene: TRBV6-5; j_gene: TRBJ1-2; CDR3aa: CAGSYSDRWYGYTF; CDR3nt: TGTGCCGGCAGTTACAGTGACAGATGGTATGGCTACACCTTC
d_gene: NA; abundance: NA; v_gene: TRBV3-1; j_gene: TRBJ2-7; CDR3aa: CASSQGVGDNEQYF; CDR3nt: TGTGCCAGCAGCCAAGGCGTGGGAGATAATGAGCAGTACTTC
d_gene: NA; abundance: NA; v_gene: TRBV29-1; j_gene: TRBJ2-7; CDR3aa: CSAELAGRGREQYF; CDR3nt: TGCAGCGCGGAACTGGCAGGGAGAGGGAGAGAGCAGTACTTC